A single sample is the source of the 30 T cell receptor beta chains below, sequenced in a study of blood T cell repertoires in COVID-19. TCRdb's table, derived via immunoSEQ multiplex PCR, lists solely in-frame clones and lacks some. The sample comprises around 380,000 clones, 70% to 90% of which are singletons, and 1.3% rests with the top ten. Sequenced material: PBMCs or T cells enriched from blood (not recorded which). The receptors originated from a man younger than 45 who had recovered from COVID-19.

V and J are TRBV30 and TRBJ1-1; D is ambiguous. Germline V lookup: CDR1 GTSNPN, CDR2 SVGIG (reference sequence). The CDR3 has 14 amino acids. V lost 3 bases and J 2 bases, leaving 13 bases between the germline ends. The DNA for the CDR3 is TGTGCCTGGAGAGCACGACAAGCAAACACTGAAGCTTTCTTT. This translates into CAWRARQANTEAFF.

The CDR3 nucleotides read TGTGCCTGGAGTCCTATTCTTAGGGGATCCAATTCACCCCTCCACTTT. This gives the protein CAWSPILRGSNSPLHF. The chain is built from TRBV30 and TRBJ1-6, with D tentatively TRBD1 (5 bases). The CDR3 covers 16 residues. Trimming removed 2 bases at V and 7 bases at J, with 18 bases between. Germline loops: CDR1 GTSNPN, CDR2 SVGIG (reference sequence).

CDR3 nucleotides: TGTGCCAGCAGCTTGGGACAGGGGATGAACACCATATATTTT. Amino acids: CASSLGQGMNTIYF. The V call is TRBV5-6, the J call TRBJ1-3; the match to TRBD1 covers 8 bases. With V trimmed by 0 bases and J by 7 bases, 3 bases remained unmatched. Germline lookup yields CDR1 SGHDT and CDR2 YYEEEE. The CDR3 runs to 14 residues. Using reference TRBV5-6 and TRBJ1-3 for the parts outside the CDR3, the full variable domain is DAGVTQSPTHLIKTRGQQVTLRCSPKSGHDTVSWYQQALGQGPQFIFQYYEEEERQRGNFPDRFSGHQFPNYSSELNVNALLLGDSALYLCASSLGQGMNTIYFGEGSWLTVV.

V is TRBV15 and J is TRBJ1-2, with 11 bases fitting TRBD1. After removal of 4 bases from V and 13 bases from J, the junction contained 11 bases not matched to a gene. The germline CDR1 and CDR2 sequences are LNHNV and YYDKDF (reference sequence). The CDR3 is 14 amino acids. This chain's CDR3 is CATSNRGQGVSTTF. CDR3 DNA sequence: TGTGCCACCAGCAATCGGGGACAGGGGGTCAGTACCACCTTC.

This clone was seen a few times. The V call is TRBV5-6, the J call TRBJ2-5, with 8 bases identical to TRBD2. Trimming at V came to 3 bases and at J to 9 bases, leaving 10 bases not matched to a gene. This CDR3 is built from 14 residues. Germline V gives CDR1 SGHDT, CDR2 YYEEEE. The CDR3 region is CASSSSGGPTAQYF. The CDR3, as DNA: TGTGCCAGCAGCTCCTCGGGGGGGCCGACAGCCCAGTACTTC.

The V and J genes are TRBV27 and TRBJ2-5, with 10 bases aligning to TRBD1. Germline loops: CDR1 MNHEY, CDR2 SMNVEV (reference sequence). CDR3 size: 16 residues. Trimming took 1 base from V and 5 from J; bases not matched to a gene: 7. The CDR3 sequence: CASSLLTGGRLETQYF. DNA for the CDR3: TGTGCCAGCAGTTTATTGACAGGGGGCCGTCTGGAGACCCAGTACTTC.

The chain is built from TRBV6-2 or TRBV6-3 and TRBJ2-5; TRBD2 agrees at 9 bases. The CDR3 extends over 14 amino acids. Germline CDR1 and CDR2: MNHEY and SVGEGT. Losses at the gene ends were 5 bases for V and 7 bases for J; bases not matched to a gene: 8. The CDR3 DNA reads TGTGCCAGCAGTCTAGCGGGGTCAGGGGGGACCCAGTACTTC. Translation: CASSLAGSGGTQYF.

The gene calls are TRBV25-1 and TRBJ2-4, with D possibly being TRBD2 (6 bases). The CDR3 has 15 residues. Germline CDR1 is MGHDK and CDR2 is SYGVNS. Trimming removed 3 bases from V and 3 bases from J, with 12 bases in between. Here the CDR3 DNA reads TGTGCCAGCAGTGACGGGGGACTTCTCAAAAACATTCAGTACTTC. Translating it yields CASSDGGLLKNIQYF.

The V call is TRBV7-6, the J call TRBJ2-3; tentative D call: TRBD2 (5 bases). Germline assignment: CDR1 SGHVS and CDR2 FNYEAQ. This CDR3 spans 14 amino acids. The ends were cut back, 5 bases at V and 0 bases at J, with 9 bases in the middle. CDR3 in DNA: TGTGCCAGCAGCAAGCGGACCAGCACAGATACGCAGTATTTT. Translated, it gives CASSKRTSTDTQYF.

The chain joins TRBV20-1 to TRBJ1-2; no clear D gene. Germline CDR1 reads DFQATT; CDR2 reads SNEGSKA (reference sequence). CDR3 size: 12 residues. Trimming removed 3 bases from V and 6 bases from J, with 11 bases in between. CDR3 bases: TGCAGTGCTAGTCGGGGAGGCGATGGCTACACCTTC. As protein: CSASRGGDGYTF.

J is TRBJ2-7 and V is TRBV7-7; D perhaps matches TRBD1 (6 bases). V dropped 2 bases and J dropped 5 bases, with 13 bases sitting between them. CDR1 SSHAT and CDR2 FNYEAQ come from the germline V gene (reference sequence). The CDR3 loop spans 14 amino acids. CDR3 region: CASSLSTGLNEQYF. The CDR3 DNA reads as TGTGCCAGCAGCTTATCGACAGGCCTGAACGAGCAGTACTTC.

This clone was seen only once. This chain uses TRBV2 with TRBJ1-6; 9 bases are a match to TRBD1. J lost 12 bases, V lost 7 bases, and 16 bases had no gene match. The CDR3 is 16 residues long. The V gene's germline CDR1 is SNHLY and CDR2 FYNNEI. CDR3 nucleotide sequence: TGTGCCAGCACCTCCCCGAGGGGACAGGGTCGGGGACCCCTCCACTTT. Its protein is CASTSPRGQGRGPLHF.

This clone was found a few times. The genes are TRBV30 and TRBJ1-2, with D perhaps matching TRBD1 (6 bases). CDR1 and CDR2 (germline): GTSNPN, SVGIG (reference sequence). This CDR3 spans 16 amino acids. Trimming left V 2 bases short and J 0 bases short, with 16 bases between. The CDR3 here is CAWSNQPGASNYGYTF. The CDR3 DNA is TGTGCCTGGAGTAACCAGCCAGGGGCCTCTAACTATGGCTACACCTTC.

This sequence joins TRBV7-8 and TRBJ1-6; perhaps TRBD1 as D (5 bases). The CDR3 consists of 20 residues. Germline values: CDR1 SGHVS, CDR2 FQNEAQ. The ends were cut back, 5 bases at V and 0 bases at J, with 23 bases in the middle. The CDR3 sequence is CASSPFHPGKGSSYNSPLHF. CDR3 DNA sequence: TGTGCCAGCAGCCCTTTTCATCCAGGGAAGGGAAGCTCCTATAATTCACCCCTCCACTTT.

This chain's CDR3 is CASTGGFSYEQYF. The CDR3 nucleotides read TGTGCCAGCACAGGGGGGTTCTCCTACGAGCAGTACTTC. The chain carries TRBV2 and TRBJ2-7; a possible D gene is TRBD1 (7 bases). CDR1 and CDR2 (germline): SNHLY, FYNNEI. This CDR3 is 13 amino acids long. The V and J ends lost 7 bases and 0 bases respectively, with 10 bases between them.

The CDR3 here is CASSRTGREEKLFF. CDR3 nucleotides: TGCGCCAGCAGCCGGACAGGGAGGGAGGAAAAACTGTTTTTT. V and J are TRBV4-3 and TRBJ1-4, with 8 bases identical to TRBD1. The CDR3 consists of 14 residues. Germline assignment: CDR1 LGHNA and CDR2 YSLEER. Trimming at V came to 4 bases and at J to 8 bases, leaving 6 bases not matched to a gene.

The count of this clone is one. The rearrangement uses TRBV2 and TRBJ1-2, with D possibly TRBD1 on 5 matching bases. This CDR3 region has 14 residues. Germline CDR1 and CDR2: SNHLY and FYNNEI. V was shortened by 6 bases and J by 7 bases, with 18 bases between the two germline ends. Here the CDR3 reads CASSHGGGISGYTF. The DNA of the CDR3 is TGTGCCAGCAGCCACGGGGGTGGGATTAGTGGCTACACCTTC.

This clone was detected a few times. This chain joins TRBV6-5 and TRBJ1-2, with 9 positions matching TRBD1. Looked up from germline, CDR1 is MNHEY and CDR2 is SVGAGI. V was clipped by 2 bases and J by 7 bases; unmatched bases: 5. The CDR3 spans 14 residues. CDR3 sequence: CASSYRQGGTGYTF. In DNA, the CDR3 is TGTGCCAGCAGTTACCGACAGGGGGGAACTGGCTACACCTTC.

The chain joins TRBV5-1 to TRBJ2-2; 8 bases align to TRBD1. V gave up 5 bases and J gave up 6 bases; unmatched junction bases: 9. The CDR3 is made up of 15 amino acids. Germline CDR1 is SGHRS and CDR2 is YFSETQ. As DNA, the CDR3 is TGCGCCAGCAGTCAGGGGGCGACTGGGGCCGGGGAGCTGTTTTTT. It yields the protein CASSQGATGAGELFF.

This rearrangement joins TRBV5-1 to TRBJ2-3; D is ambiguous. With 4 bases removed from V and 6 bases from J, the gap between germline ends came to 12 bases. The CDR3 spans 13 residues. The germline CDR1 and CDR2 sequences are SGHRS and YFSETQ. CDR3: CASSPQDRDTQYF. The CDR3 DNA is TGCGCCAGCAGCCCCCAAGATCGGGATACGCAGTATTTT.

This rearrangement joins TRBV5-5 to TRBJ1-1, with 8 bases matching TRBD1. The CDR3 is 14 residues long. Looked up from germline, CDR1 is SGHKS and CDR2 is YYEKEE (reference sequence). The ends lost 4 bases at V and 10 bases at J; junction bases unmatched: 12. This CDR3 reads CASSLRLDRVRAFF. DNA for the CDR3: TGTGCCAGCAGCCTGCGGTTGGACAGGGTACGAGCTTTCTTT.

V gene TRBV4-2 combines with J gene TRBJ1-2, with a possible D match to TRBD1 (5 bases). The CDR3 sequence is 16 residues long. Germline-derived CDR1 and CDR2 are LGHNA and YNFKEQ. V was pared by 0 bases and J by 4 bases, with 15 bases between. The CDR3 loop reads CASSQEARVVGYGYTF. In DNA form, the CDR3 reads TGTGCCAGCAGCCAAGAAGCCAGGGTAGTAGGCTATGGCTACACCTTC.

The V and J genes are TRBV28 and TRBJ1-2, with a possible D match to TRBD1 (6 bases). Looked up from germline, CDR1 is MDHEN and CDR2 is SYDVKM. There are 14 residues in the CDR3. Deletions cut 2 bases from V and 8 bases from J, with 15 bases between. DNA for the CDR3: TGTGCCAGCAGTTTAGGAATAGGGGGTCTAGGCTACACCTTC. This encodes CASSLGIGGLGYTF.

The DNA for the CDR3 is TGTGCCAGCAGCCAGGGACAGCTCAACCCGCCCCGTACGCAGTATTTT. It translates to CASSQGQLNPPRTQYF. This rearrangement joins TRBV9 to TRBJ2-3; 7 bases are a match to TRBD1. V lost 4 bases, J lost 8 bases, and 16 bases stayed unmatched. CDR1 and CDR2 from the germline V gene are SGDLS and YYNGEE. The CDR3 totals 16 residues.

This clone was observed a single time. The chain has TRBV11-3 and TRBJ2-5; D might be TRBD2 (5 bases). CDR1 is SGHNT and CDR2 is YENEEA in the germline V gene. V lost 4 bases and J 2 bases, leaving 11 bases between the germline ends. This CDR3 spans 14 amino acids. The CDR3 protein is CASSSTTGQETQYF. Written as DNA, the CDR3 is TGTGCCAGCAGCTCCACAACGGGGCAAGAGACCCAGTACTTC. The whole variable domain, filled in from reference TRBV11-3 and TRBJ2-5, reads EAGVVQSPRYKIIEKKQPVAFWCNPISGHNTLYWYLQNLGQGPELLIRYENEEAVDDSQLPKDRFSAERLKGVDSTLKIQPAELGDSAVYLCASSSTTGQETQYFGPGTRLLVL.

The chain carries TRBV9 and TRBJ1-1; 10 bases map to TRBD1. Germline CDR1 SGDLS, CDR2 YYNGEE. J gave up 6 bases and V 3 bases, and 17 bases lay outside the gene matches. CDR3 size: 18 residues. The CDR3: CASSAEGVRDRGRAEAFF. DNA for the CDR3: TGTGCCAGCAGCGCCGAGGGAGTCCGGGACAGGGGACGGGCTGAAGCTTTCTTT.

The sample holds one count of this clone. The chain employs TRBV4-1 and TRBJ2-3; D call uncertain. Trimming cost V 0 bases and J 0 bases, with 4 bases left between them. The germline V gene encodes CDR1 MGHRA and CDR2 YSYEKL. This CDR3 region has 14 residues. The CDR3 region is CASSQDQSTDTQYF. The CDR3 bases are TGCGCCAGCAGCCAAGATCAGAGCACAGATACGCAGTATTTT.

The chain uses TRBV6-2 or TRBV6-3 and TRBJ1-1, with 7 bases matching TRBD1. The CDR3 length is 13 residues. CDR1 and CDR2 (germline): MNHEY, SVGEGT. After removal of 4 bases from V and 4 bases from J, the junction contained 3 bases not matched to a gene. The CDR3 bases are TGTGCCAGCAGTTTGACAGGGCGCACTGAAGCTTTCTTT. Translating it yields CASSLTGRTEAFF.

The rearrangement links TRBV5-5 to TRBJ2-7; 7 bases line up with TRBD1. Trimming at V came to 3 bases and at J to 2 bases, leaving 2 bases not matched to a gene. CDR3 length: 13 amino acids. Per the germline V gene, CDR1 is SGHKS and CDR2 is YYEKEE (reference sequence). Here the CDR3 reads CASSSGTAYEQYF. The CDR3 DNA follows: TGTGCCAGCAGCTCGGGGACAGCCTACGAGCAGTACTTC.

This rearrangement joins TRBV24-1 to TRBJ2-2; D call uncertain. V lost 8 bases to trimming and J lost 1 base, with 10 bases between them. The CDR3 has 14 amino acids. Germline-derived CDR1 and CDR2 are KGHDR and SFDVKD. In DNA, the CDR3 is TGTGCCACCATTATCGGTGAGAACACCGGGGAGCTGTTTTTT. The encoded protein is CATIIGENTGELFF.